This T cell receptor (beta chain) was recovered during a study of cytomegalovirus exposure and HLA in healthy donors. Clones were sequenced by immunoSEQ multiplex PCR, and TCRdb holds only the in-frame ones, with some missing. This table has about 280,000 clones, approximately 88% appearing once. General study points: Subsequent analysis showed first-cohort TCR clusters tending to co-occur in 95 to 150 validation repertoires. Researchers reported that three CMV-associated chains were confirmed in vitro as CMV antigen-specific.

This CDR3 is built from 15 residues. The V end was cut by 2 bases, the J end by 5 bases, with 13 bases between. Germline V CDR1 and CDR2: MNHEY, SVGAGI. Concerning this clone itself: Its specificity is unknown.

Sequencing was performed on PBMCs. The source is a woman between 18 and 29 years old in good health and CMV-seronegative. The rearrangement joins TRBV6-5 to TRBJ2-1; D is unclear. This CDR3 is CASSYSLIPDNEQFF. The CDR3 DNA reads TGTGCCAGCAGTTACAGCCTCATACCGGACAATGAGCAGTTCTTC.